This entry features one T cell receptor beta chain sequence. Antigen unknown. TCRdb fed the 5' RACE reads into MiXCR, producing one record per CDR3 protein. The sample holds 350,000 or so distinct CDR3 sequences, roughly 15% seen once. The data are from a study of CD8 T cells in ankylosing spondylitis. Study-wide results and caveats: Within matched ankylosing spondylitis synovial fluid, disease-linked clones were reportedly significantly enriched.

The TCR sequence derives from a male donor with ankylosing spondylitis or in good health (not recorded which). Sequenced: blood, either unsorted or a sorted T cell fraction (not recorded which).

The CDR3: CASRSSGGTNYGYTF. The CDR3 DNA reads TGTGCCAGCAGATCCTCGGGGGGGACTAACTATGGCTACACCTTC. The chain couples TRBV11-2 to TRBJ1-2; D may be TRBD1 (5 bases). CDR3 length: 15 residues. Germline V CDR1 and CDR2: SGHAT, FQNNGV. Trimming pared 6 bases from V and 0 bases from J, leaving 14 bases between.